The 14 T cell receptor beta chains reported below all come from one sample, sequenced in a study of neurological immune-mediated disorders. TCRdb reprocessed the 5' RACE reads with MiXCR, giving one entry per CDR3 protein. This table has tens of thousands of distinct CDR3 sequences, 4.8% appearing once. Sequenced: CD4+ T cells from blood. The receptors shown here come from a man aged 18 to 35 in good health.

This clonotype was found many times. The chain employs TRBV5-1 and TRBJ2-7; tentatively, D is TRBD2 (6 bases). The germline CDR1 and CDR2 sequences are SGHRS and YFSETQ. The CDR3 length is 16 residues. The V end was cut by 3 bases, the J end by 3 bases, with 19 bases between. The DNA of the CDR3 is TGCGCCAGCAGCTGGCCGGGGGTCGGACGGGACTACGAGCAGTACTTC. Its translation is CASSWPGVGRDYEQYF.

At least ten counts were recorded for this clonotype. The chain couples TRBV29-1 to TRBJ1-1, with D uncertain. CDR3 length equals 12 residues. Germline CDR1 is SQVTM and CDR2 is ANQGSEA. V was pared by 4 bases and J by 7 bases, with 13 bases between. Written as DNA, the CDR3 is TGCAGCGTTGGGTCTTTTTCAAATGAAGCTTTCTTT. Protein product: CSVGSFSNEAFF.

This clonotype was counted at least ten times. The gene calls are TRBV7-2 and TRBJ1-2; D gene unclear. This CDR3 has 13 residues. CDR1 SGHTA and CDR2 FQGNSA come from the germline V gene. Trimming pared 3 bases from V and 2 bases from J, leaving 7 bases between. The CDR3 sequence is CASSFDTNYGYTF. The CDR3 coding sequence is TGTGCCAGCAGCTTTGACACGAACTATGGCTACACCTTC.

This clonotype was detected many times. The chain carries TRBV4-2 and TRBJ1-5; no clear D gene. Between the trimmed V and J ends, which lost 1 base and 8 bases, there was a span of 18 bases. The CDR3 has 16 residues. Germline CDR1 is LGHNA and CDR2 is YNFKEQ. DNA of the CDR3: TGTGCCAGCAGCCAAGTCGGACTCCGTGATCATGAGCCCCAGCATTTT. Residues: CASSQVGLRDHEPQHF.

This clonotype was picked up many times. The rearrangement uses TRBV12-3 or TRBV12-4 and TRBJ2-3; 8 nucleotides agree with TRBD1. The CDR3 totals 15 residues. The V segment lost 5 bases and the J segment 0 bases; nucleotides outside the gene matches: 4. CDR3 sequence: CASSLRQGSTDTQYF. The CDR3 nucleotides read TGTGCCAGCAGTCTACGACAGGGGAGCACAGATACGCAGTATTTT.

This clonotype occurred many times. The chain carries TRBV20-1 and TRBJ1-1, with D tentatively TRBD1 (5 bases). The CDR3 length is 13 residues. Germline assignment: CDR1 DFQATT and CDR2 SNEGSKA (reference sequence). Trimming cost V 6 bases and J 3 bases, with 14 bases left between them. The CDR3 spells CSAGEQPYTEAFF. In DNA form, the CDR3 reads TGCAGTGCAGGGGAACAACCCTACACTGAAGCTTTCTTT.

This clonotype was seen repeatedly, ten times or more. V is TRBV7-2 and J is TRBJ2-2, with a weak D call TRBD1 (6 bases). V was clipped by 5 bases and J by 5 bases, with 18 bases between them. This CDR3 spans 16 amino acids. CDR1 and CDR2 from the germline V gene are SGHTA and FQGNSA. Written as DNA, the CDR3 is TGTGCCAGCAGCCGAACAGGGCTCGGTGGGACCGGGGAGCTGTTTTTT. Encoded protein: CASSRTGLGGTGELFF.

This clonotype was seen repeatedly, ten times or more. This chain connects TRBV13 to TRBJ2-1; TRBD2 matches 13 bases. There are 13 residues in the CDR3. The V and J ends lost 4 bases and 15 bases, in that order; junction bases with no gene match: 6. Germline V CDR1 and CDR2: PRHDT, FYEKMQ (reference sequence). The CDR3 DNA sequence: TGTGCCAGCAGCTCTAGACTAGCGGGGGGCTTGTTCTTC. It is translated as CASSSRLAGGLFF.

This clonotype was picked up many times. At one of its ends the junction is not consistent with the germline gene, which may arise from a read error. The chain employs TRBV20-1 and TRBJ2-1, with 11 nucleotides matching TRBD2. The CDR3 consists of 16 residues. Germline lookup yields CDR1 DFQATT and CDR2 SNEGSKA (reference sequence). The CDR3 DNA follows: TGCAGTGCTAGAGTCGACGTAGATTATAGCGGGGGGGCCGGTTACTTC. Amino acids: CSARVDVDYSGGAGYF.

This clonotype was recorded many times. V usage is TRBV2 and J usage is TRBJ1-6; 10 nucleotides agree with TRBD1. The CDR3 is 15 amino acids. Losses at the gene ends were 3 bases for V and 10 bases for J; bases not matched to a gene: 6. Germline V lookup: CDR1 SNHLY, CDR2 FYNNEI. CDR3 in amino acids: CASSELGQGESPLHF. In DNA, the CDR3 is TGTGCCAGCAGTGAGCTAGGACAGGGGGAATCACCCCTCCACTTT.

This clonotype was recorded many times. This chain links TRBV5-1 with TRBJ2-7; TRBD2 matches at 9 bases. After removal of 4 bases from V and 6 bases from J, the junction contained 11 bases not matched to a gene. Germline V lookup: CDR1 SGHRS, CDR2 YFSETQ. This CDR3 is built from 15 residues. The CDR3: CASSPTASGEGEQYF. The CDR3 nucleotides are TGCGCCAGCAGCCCCACAGCTAGCGGGGAAGGCGAGCAGTACTTC.

The table lists this clonotype with many counts. This chain uses TRBV3-1 with TRBJ2-7, with D hard to call. The CDR3 is 13 residues long. V was shortened by 3 bases and J by 0 bases, with 6 bases between the two germline ends. Germline lookup yields CDR1 LGHDT and CDR2 YNNKEL (reference sequence). CDR3 protein: CASSHDGSYEQYF. The CDR3 DNA sequence: TGTGCCAGCAGCCATGACGGCTCCTACGAGCAGTACTTC.

The J gene is TRBJ2-3, the V gene TRBV12-3 or TRBV12-4; maybe TRBD2 (6 bases). Trimming removed 5 bases from V and 2 bases from J, with 14 bases in between. The CDR3 consists of 15 residues. The CDR3 sequence is CASSRGLLYTDTQYF. The CDR3 coding sequence is TGTGCCAGCAGTAGGGGACTGCTATACACAGATACGCAGTATTTT.

This clonotype was found many times. The genes are TRBV2 and TRBJ2-7; TRBD1 matches 7 bases. CDR1 is SNHLY, CDR2 FYNNEI, per germline. The V segment lost 8 bases and the J segment 5 bases; nucleotides outside the gene matches: 6. The CDR3 is made up of 12 amino acids. The CDR3 sequence: CASQGDGHEQYF. Written as DNA, the CDR3 is TGTGCCAGCCAGGGGGATGGACACGAGCAGTACTTC.